What follows describes a single T cell receptor (beta chain). Its antigen is as yet unknown. Per the germline V gene, CDR1 is MNHEY and CDR2 is SMNVEV (reference sequence). V lost 2 bases to trimming and J lost 4 bases, with 15 bases between them. This CDR3 comprises 16 residues. Sequencing was performed with immunoSEQ multiplex PCR; in TCRdb, only in-frame clones are kept and a portion is missing. Of under 150,000 clones listed, approximately 90% are singletons. Analysis merged second doses at about 4 or about 12 weeks. This entry belongs to a study of T cell responses to AZD1222 COVID-19 vaccine. Study-wide results and caveats: When two AZD1222 doses had been given, Spike-specific TCR breadth and depth rose. Females made up more of the donors, who were largely white British, and clonal diversity may have come out too low. It was only a handful of AZD1222 recipients who were seropositive at baseline.

This TCR came from an adult who received the AZD1222 COVID-19 vaccine. This chain uses TRBV27 with TRBJ1-5; the D gene is possibly TRBD1 (5 bases). This specimen was peripheral blood, taken 28 days after the second AZD1222 dose. The CDR3 DNA sequence: TGTGCCAGCAGTTTAGTGGGAACGGGGCAGAATCAGCCCCAGCATTTT. Translating gives CASSLVGTGQNQPQHF.